These 25 T cell receptor beta chains originate from one sample sequenced in a study of blood T cell repertoires in COVID-19. The repertoire was sequenced with immunoSEQ multiplex PCR; TCRdb's copy has only in-frame clones and lacks some. The table has under 250,000 clones, around 90% seen once. Sequenced input: PBMCs or T cells enriched from blood (not recorded which). Source of these receptors: a middle-aged woman who had been exposed to COVID-19.

This sequence joins TRBV5-8 and TRBJ1-2; 9 nucleotides align to TRBD1. The ends lost 4 bases at V and 7 bases at J; junction bases unmatched: 8. CDR1 is SGHTS, CDR2 YDEGEE, per germline. This CDR3 comprises 14 residues. CDR3 region: CASSHTGGPGGYTF. CDR3 DNA sequence: TGTGCCAGCAGCCATACAGGGGGCCCAGGTGGCTACACCTTC.

The chain links TRBV28 to TRBJ2-1, with 11 positions matching TRBD2. CDR3 length: 15 residues. The trim removed 7 bases at V and 0 bases at J, leaving 2 bases unmatched. Germline CDR1 and CDR2: MDHEN and SYDVKM. The CDR3 is CASTSGGSSYNEQFF. CDR3 nucleotides: TGTGCCAGCACTAGCGGGGGGAGCTCCTACAATGAGCAGTTCTTC.

This chain uses TRBV7-8 with TRBJ1-6, with D possibly TRBD1 on 5 matching bases. With 5 bases removed from V and 7 bases from J, the gap between germline ends came to 9 bases. The CDR3 length is 13 residues. Germline CDR1 is SGHVS and CDR2 is FQNEAQ. The CDR3 reads CASSRDLNSPLHF. DNA of the CDR3: TGTGCCAGCAGCCGGGACTTAAATTCACCCCTCCACTTT.

The chain uses TRBV11-2 and TRBJ2-1, with D possibly TRBD2 on 5 matching bases. CDR1 is SGHAT, CDR2 FQNNGV, per germline. The CDR3 is 14 residues long. With 1 base removed from V and 5 bases from J, the gap between germline ends came to 9 bases. The chain's CDR3 is CASSLGPGNNEQFF. CDR3 in DNA: TGTGCCAGCAGCTTAGGACCCGGGAACAATGAGCAGTTCTTC.

The J gene is TRBJ2-3, the V gene TRBV5-4; 9 bases map to TRBD1. The CDR3 contains 20 residues. With 4 bases clipped from V and 1 base from J, the junction kept 19 bases outside the gene matches. Germline CDR1 SGHNT, CDR2 YYREEE (reference sequence). The DNA of the CDR3 is TGTGCCAGCAGCCCAGGTCGGGCGGGACAGGGATCGTTCGGCACAGATACGCAGTATTTT. Amino acids: CASSPGRAGQGSFGTDTQYF. Together with reference TRBV5-4 and TRBJ2-3, the CDR3 gives the full variable domain: ETGVTQSPTHLIKTRGQQVTLRCSSQSGHNTVSWYQQALGQGPQFIFQYYREEENGRGNFPPRFSGLQFPNYSSELNVNALELDDSALYLCASSPGRAGQGSFGTDTQYFGPGTRLTVL.

This clone was seen only once. V gene TRBV10-3 combines with J gene TRBJ2-5; D is unresolved. The length of the CDR3 is 11 residues. CDR1 is ENHRY and CDR2 is SYGVKD in the germline V gene. V lost 6 bases to trimming and J lost 3 bases, with 5 bases between them. The CDR3 loop is CAIRAEETQYF. The CDR3 coding sequence is TGTGCCATCAGAGCCGAAGAGACCCAGTACTTC.

The genes are TRBV4-1 and TRBJ2-3; D remains ambiguous. The CDR3 length is 16 residues. Trimming shortened V by 0 bases and J by 4 bases, and 14 bases separated the two germline ends. Germline V gene data show CDR1 as MGHRA and CDR2 as YSYEKL. CDR3 nucleotides: TGCGCCAGCAGCCAAGAGGCCATGAATTCCCCAGATACGCAGTATTTT. This codes for CASSQEAMNSPDTQYF.

The CDR3 region has the DNA TGCACCGGGGGGGGACTAGCGGACACAGATACGCAGTATTTT. Translating it yields CTGGGLADTDTQYF. This chain uses TRBV29-1 with TRBJ2-3; 11 nucleotides agree with TRBD2. This CDR3 is 14 amino acids long. CDR1 and CDR2 (germline): SQVTM, ANQGSEA.

The rearrangement joins TRBV10-3 to TRBJ2-3, with TRBD1 identical over 7 bases. The J segment lost 4 bases and the V segment lost 0 bases, leaving 4 bases of the junction unmatched. Looked up from germline, CDR1 is ENHRY and CDR2 is SYGVKD. This CDR3 spans 15 amino acids. DNA of the CDR3: TGTGCCATCAGTGAGTCCAAGACAGGGTCAGATACGCAGTATTTT. It codes for CAISESKTGSDTQYF.

V gene TRBV4-1 combines with J gene TRBJ1-1, with a weak D call TRBD1 (5 bases). This CDR3 spans 13 amino acids. V lost 1 base and J lost 5, with 8 bases in between. The germline V gene encodes CDR1 MGHRA and CDR2 YSYEKL. The CDR3 here is CASSQVGVTEAFF. CDR3 bases: TGCGCCAGCAGCCAAGTAGGGGTGACTGAAGCTTTCTTT.

This chain joins TRBV5-1 and TRBJ2-4; TRBD1 is a possible D gene (5 bases). Germline V gene data show CDR1 as SGHRS and CDR2 as YFSETQ. The CDR3 extends over 14 amino acids. V was shortened by 1 base and J by 2 bases, with 7 bases between the two germline ends. CDR3 bases: TGCGCCAGCAGCTTGAGACAGTCCAAAAACATTCAGTACTTC. It translates to CASSLRQSKNIQYF.

J is TRBJ2-1 and V is TRBV18; D call uncertain. Germline V gene data show CDR1 as KGHSH and CDR2 as LQKENI. V lost 4 bases and J lost 5, with 6 bases in between. The CDR3 spans 12 residues. The DNA for the CDR3 is TGTGCCAGCTCACGCCGAGACAATGAGCAGTTCTTC. Translation gives CASSRRDNEQFF. Complete variable domain (other parts from reference TRBV18 and TRBJ2-1): NAGVMQNPRHLVRRRGQEARLRCSPMKGHSHVYWYRQLPEEGLKFMVYLQKENIIDESGMPKERFSAEFPKEGPSILRIQQVVRGDSAAYFCASSRRDNEQFFGPGTRLTVL.

The chain combines TRBV28 with TRBJ1-2; D not certain. V was pared by 5 bases and J by 3 bases, with 7 bases between. This CDR3 region has 12 residues. Per the germline V gene, CDR1 is MDHEN and CDR2 is SYDVKM. The CDR3 protein is CASSPYYYGYTF. The CDR3 nucleotides read TGTGCCAGCAGTCCTTATTACTATGGCTACACCTTC.

This chain connects TRBV2 to TRBJ2-7; possibly TRBD1 for D (5 bases). V lost 5 bases and J 2 bases, leaving 10 bases between the germline ends. CDR3 size: 13 residues. Germline V gene sequence: CDR1 SNHLY, CDR2 FYNNEI. The CDR3 protein is CASSSGQTYEQYF. The CDR3 bases are TGTGCCAGCAGTTCAGGACAAACCTACGAGCAGTACTTC. The full variable domain, rest sourced from reference TRBV2 and TRBJ2-7, is EPEVTQTPSHQVTQMGQEVILRCVPISNHLYFYWYRQILGQKVEFLVSFYNNEISEKSEIFDDQFSVERPDGSNFTLKIRSTKLEDSAMYFCASSSGQTYEQYFGPGTRLTVT.

This sequence joins TRBV10-3 and TRBJ2-7; D not certain. The germline CDR1 and CDR2 sequences are ENHRY and SYGVKD. The V end lost 4 bases, the J end lost 3 bases, and 13 bases lay between the germline ends. This CDR3 region has 14 residues. CDR3 nucleotide sequence: TGTGCCATCAGTGCTGGTGAACATAACTACGAGCAGTACGTC. This translates into CAISAGEHNYEQYV.

The rearrangement links TRBV9 to TRBJ2-5; 9 nucleotides align to TRBD2. V shed 0 bases, J shed 4 bases, and the junction held 10 bases outside the gene matches. This CDR3 spans 17 amino acids. The germline CDR1 and CDR2 sequences are SGDLS and YYNGEE. CDR3 DNA sequence: TGTGCCAGCAGCGTAGGGGGGTCCGGGACTAGCTTAGAGACCCAGTACTTC. Protein sequence: CASSVGGSGTSLETQYF.

The chain employs TRBV4-3 and TRBJ1-2, with 10 bases lining up with TRBD1. CDR1 is LGHNA and CDR2 is YSLEER in the germline V gene. The CDR3 consists of 17 residues. With V trimmed by 0 bases and J by 1 base, 5 bases remained unmatched. In nucleotides, the CDR3 is TGCGCCAGCAGCCAAGATCCCAGGACAGGGGGTAACTATGGCTACACCTTC. Amino acid sequence: CASSQDPRTGGNYGYTF.

The chain links TRBV5-6 to TRBJ1-2; 8 bases map to TRBD1. Germline V gene sequence: CDR1 SGHDT, CDR2 YYEEEE. V trimming: 3 bases; J trimming: 7 bases; junction bases outside the gene matches: 5. This CDR3 contains 13 residues. CDR3 in DNA: TGTGCCAGCAGCTCGACAGGGGCAGGTGGCTACACCTTC. Translated, it gives CASSSTGAGGYTF.

This clone was seen a single time. The chain employs TRBV5-1 and TRBJ1-2; the D gene is possibly TRBD1 (5 bases). Trimming left V 5 bases short and J 0 bases short, with 11 bases between. The CDR3 has 14 residues. The germline V gene has CDR1 SGHRS and CDR2 YFSETQ. The CDR3 here is CASRAGETNYGYTF. In DNA, the CDR3 is TGCGCCAGCAGAGCGGGGGAAACTAACTATGGCTACACCTTC.

The sample holds one count of this clone. This sequence joins TRBV9 and TRBJ1-5; the match to TRBD1 covers 8 bases. The CDR3 is 14 residues long. V trimming: 3 bases; J trimming: 5 bases; junction bases outside the gene matches: 4. CDR1 is SGDLS and CDR2 is YYNGEE in the germline V gene. The CDR3 DNA reads TGTGCCAGCAGCGGCGACAGGGGATATCAGCCCCAGCATTTT. The encoded protein is CASSGDRGYQPQHF. Full variable domain (remainder filled in from reference TRBV9 and TRBJ1-5): DSGVTQTPKHLITATGQRVTLRCSPRSGDLSVYWYQQSLDQGLQFLIQYYNGEERAKGNILERFSAQQFPDLHSELNLSSLELGDSALYFCASSGDRGYQPQHFGDGTRLSIL.

The chain uses TRBV3-1 (or the pseudogene TRBV3-2) and TRBJ2-5; weak D call: TRBD2 (6 bases). V was shortened by 1 base and J by 5 bases, with 23 bases between the two germline ends. The CDR3 sequence is 18 residues long. The germline gives CDR1 LGHDT, CDR2 YNNKEL (reference sequence). The CDR3 region has the DNA TGTGCCAGCAGCCAAGGGGATAGGGCAGGGAGGATCGGGGAGACCCAGTACTTC. The encoded protein is CASSQGDRAGRIGETQYF.

V is TRBV4-3 and J is TRBJ1-4; D perhaps matches TRBD1 (5 bases). The CDR3 contains 14 residues. Trimming took off 4 bases at V and 10 bases at J, with 16 bases between the two ends. Germline assignment: CDR1 LGHNA and CDR2 YSLEER. The CDR3 loop reads CASSPGTGGGKLFF. The CDR3 coding sequence is TGCGCCAGCAGCCCGGGGACGGGGGGAGGAAAACTGTTTTTT.

The chain employs TRBV9 and TRBJ2-1; D possibly corresponds to TRBD1 (5 bases). V was shortened by 0 bases and J by 15 bases, with 10 bases between the two germline ends. The CDR3 loop spans 11 amino acids. Per the germline V gene, CDR1 is SGDLS and CDR2 is YYNGEE. CDR3 bases: TGTGCCAGCAGCGTAGGGGGCTTACTGTTCTTC. Translation: CASSVGGLLFF.

The chain recombines TRBV4-1 with TRBJ1-1; 8 bases map to TRBD1. CDR3 length: 15 amino acids. Germline V CDR1 and CDR2: MGHRA, YSYEKL. J was trimmed by 5 bases and V by 0 bases; bases with no gene match: 5. CDR3 sequence (DNA): TGCGCCAGCAGCCAAGAGGACAGGGCGAGAACTGAAGCTTTCTTT. This gives the protein CASSQEDRARTEAFF.

The J gene is TRBJ1-4, the V gene TRBV27; maybe TRBD1 (5 bases). In germline, CDR1 is MNHEY, CDR2 SMNVEV (reference sequence). The CDR3 loop spans 15 amino acids. Trimming pared 0 bases from V and 7 bases from J, leaving 12 bases between. The CDR3 DNA is TGTGCCAGCAGTTTATCGGCCAGGGAAGGTGAAAAACTGTTTTTT. Its translation is CASSLSAREGEKLFF.